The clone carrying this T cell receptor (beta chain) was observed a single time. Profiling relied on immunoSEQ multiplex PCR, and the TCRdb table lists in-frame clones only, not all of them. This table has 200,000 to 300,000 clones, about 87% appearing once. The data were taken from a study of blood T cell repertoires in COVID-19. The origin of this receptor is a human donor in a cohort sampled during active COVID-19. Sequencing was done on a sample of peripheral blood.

The CDR3 loop is CASSLHPNSNQPQHF. The DNA for the CDR3 is TGCGCCAGCAGCCTACACCCGAATAGCAATCAGCCCCAGCATTTT. The V gene is TRBV4-3, the J gene TRBJ1-5; D uncertain. The CDR3 consists of 15 residues. The germline V gene encodes CDR1 LGHNA and CDR2 YSLEER. V lost 4 bases and J lost 0, with 10 bases in between.